This T cell receptor beta chain was sequenced for a study of cytomegalovirus exposure and HLA in healthy donors. Study information: The roughly 130 validation repertoires used the same platform as the roughly 720 first-cohort repertoires (as reported by a later analysis).

Repertoires were generated with immunoSEQ multiplex PCR, while TCRdb's copy carries only in-frame clones and drops some. The data hold more than 250,000 clones, with 80% to 90% observed a single time. V lost 5 bases to trimming and J lost 1 base; unmatched junction nucleotides: 9. This CDR3 spans 16 amino acids. In germline, CDR1 is SGHTA, CDR2 FQGNSA. The chain has TRBV7-2 and TRBJ2-7; the match to TRBD2 covers 9 bases. Sequencing was done on a sample of PBMCs. This TCR derives from a woman aged 18-35 years in good health and CMV-seronegative. CDR3 loop: CASSPAGTSRSYEQYF. CDR3 DNA sequence: TGTGCCAGCAGCCCAGCCGGGACTAGCAGGTCCTACGAGCAGTACTTC.